The text below deals with one TCR beta chain. Its antigen has not been determined. Base qualities are not provided; no much larger clone lies one nucleotide away. The sample comes from a study of blood T cell repertoires in COVID-19 (dated by TCRdb to 2020 to 2021). Turning to the overall study: The collaborator samples originated in the United States, Italy and Spain and spanned the acute and convalescent phases of COVID-19. The prospective study material was composed of cDNA or gDNA derived from T cells, B-cell-depleted T cells, or PBMCs. The dataset comprised deeply sampled blood TCRbeta repertoires from subjects exposed to, actively infected with, or recovered from COVID-19. The repertoires were released in a freely available public database intended as a resource for research on the immune response to SARS-CoV-2. Samples came from the ongoing ImmuneRACE study (first 160 participants) plus 1,254 subjects from 6 global collaborators. Sample metadata almost always included a de-identified subject ID, COVID-19 status, age in years and sex. Where available, HLA class I and class II types were obtained from metadata supplied by the sample provider rather than from assay-based typing.

Deletion took 0 bases off V and 6 bases off J, with a span of 10 bases between the germline ends. Measured from the cysteine to the phenylalanine, the CDR3 is 14 residues long. The kept DNA is CDR3 alone, 42 bases in frame from the first base. The germline V gene supplies CDR1 SGDLS and CDR2 YYNGEE. Each collaborating institution followed its own protocols to collect whole blood in K2EDTA tubes. For TCRbeta analysis, collaborator samples were shipped as frozen whole blood, as isolated PBMCs, or as DNA extracted from either sample type. Findings and caveats that apply to the study as a whole: Clinical and demographic metadata were provided uncurated, with the amount varying by source and participant.

TCRbeta CDR3 regions were amplified from genomic DNA by means of the immunoSEQ Assay, a bias-controlled multiplex PCR. The authors' analysis ran thus. The number of nucleated cells in each sample was estimated by amplification of reference gene primers within the assay. Sequence reads were collapsed and filtered to measure the absolute abundance of every unique TCRbeta CDR3 rearrangement. Productive Simpson clonality was computed per sample as the square root of Simpson's diversity index over productive rearrangements. TCRdb took over this immuneACCESS table, retaining in-frame rearrangements with V and J assigned. Such tables are incomplete; in checked studies, under half of the missing clones stem from an unresolved V gene, and the remainder is unexplained. D and trimming come from the DNA, and the V and J calls and clone size come from that table. Counted in this sample were 150,000 to 200,000 clones; around 80% of them appeared once. The top ten hold 6.9% of the sample.

This sequence originates from a man in his sixties with acute or convalescent COVID-19. Sequencing used peripheral blood. The chain is made from TRBV9 and TRBJ1-5; the D segment cannot be called with confidence. The CDR3 has the sequence CASSVDPGGQPQHF. In nucleotides, the sequence is TGTGCCAGCAGCGTAGATCCGGGAGGTCAGCCCCAGCATTTT.